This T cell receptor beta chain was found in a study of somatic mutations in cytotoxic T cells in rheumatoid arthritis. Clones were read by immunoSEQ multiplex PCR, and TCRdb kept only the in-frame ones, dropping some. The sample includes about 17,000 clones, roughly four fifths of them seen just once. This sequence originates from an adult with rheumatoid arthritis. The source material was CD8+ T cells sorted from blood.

For the CDR3, the DNA is TGTGCCAGCAGTTTCCGGCAGGTTTCCTACGAGCAGTACTTC. This gives the protein CASSFRQVSYEQYF. This chain connects TRBV27 to TRBJ2-7; no reliable D call. The CDR3 runs 14 residues. Trimming took 3 bases from V and 1 from J, leaving 10 bases between them. Germline values: CDR1 MNHEY, CDR2 SMNVEV (reference sequence).